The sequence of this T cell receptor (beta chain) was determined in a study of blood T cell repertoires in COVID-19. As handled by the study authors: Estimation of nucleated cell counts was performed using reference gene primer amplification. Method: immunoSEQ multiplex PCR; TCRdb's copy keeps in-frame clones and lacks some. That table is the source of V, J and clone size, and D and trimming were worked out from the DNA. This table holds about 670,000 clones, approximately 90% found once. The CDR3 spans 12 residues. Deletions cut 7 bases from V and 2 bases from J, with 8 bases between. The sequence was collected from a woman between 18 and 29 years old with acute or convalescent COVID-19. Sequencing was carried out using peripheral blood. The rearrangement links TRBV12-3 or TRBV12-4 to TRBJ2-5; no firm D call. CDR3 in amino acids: CASKENQETQYF. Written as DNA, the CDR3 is TGTGCCAGCAAAGAGAATCAAGAGACCCAGTACTTC.